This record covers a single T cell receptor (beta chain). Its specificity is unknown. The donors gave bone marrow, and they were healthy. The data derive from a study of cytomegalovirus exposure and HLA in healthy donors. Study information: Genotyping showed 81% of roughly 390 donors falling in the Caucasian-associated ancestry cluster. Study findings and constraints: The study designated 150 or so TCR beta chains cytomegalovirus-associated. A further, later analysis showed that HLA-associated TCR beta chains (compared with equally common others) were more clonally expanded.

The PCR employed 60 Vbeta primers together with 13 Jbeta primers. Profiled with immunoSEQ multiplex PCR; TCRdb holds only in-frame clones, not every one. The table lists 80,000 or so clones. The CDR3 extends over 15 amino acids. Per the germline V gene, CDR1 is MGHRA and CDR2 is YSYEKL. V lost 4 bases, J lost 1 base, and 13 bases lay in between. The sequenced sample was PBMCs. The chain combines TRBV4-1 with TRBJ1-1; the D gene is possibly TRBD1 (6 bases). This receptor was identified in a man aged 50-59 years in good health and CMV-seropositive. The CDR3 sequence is CASSLNPQGNTEAFF. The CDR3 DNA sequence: TGCGCCAGCAGCCTAAACCCACAGGGGAACACTGAAGCTTTCTTT.